This TCR beta chain was identified in a study of blood T cell repertoires in COVID-19. Study context: In Cohort 3, a recovered donor had either two negative PCRs, clearance, or symptom resolution. Acute and convalescent COVID-19 specimens originated in the United States, Italy and Spain. T cells, B-cell-depleted T cells, or PBMCs supplied cDNA or gDNA.

TCRdb keeps only in-frame clones here, not all; method: immunoSEQ multiplex PCR. The data hold hundreds of thousands of clones, with around 85% observed a single time. Germline V gene data show CDR1 as MGHRA and CDR2 as YSYEKL. The CDR3 has 17 amino acids. J gave up 0 bases and V 4 bases, and 5 bases lay outside the gene matches. In assigning cohorts, the study relied on participant-reported clinical history. The clonotype comes from a woman between 50 and 59 years old in a cohort exposed to, infected with or recovered from COVID-19 (not recorded which). The chain has TRBV4-1 and TRBJ2-3, with 12 bases identical to TRBD2. Specimen: PBMCs or T cells enriched from blood (not recorded which). CDR3 DNA sequence: TGCGCCAGCAGCCCCCGACTAGCGGGGGAGAGCACAGATACGCAGTATTTT. It specifies CASSPRLAGESTDTQYF.